This TCR beta chain was obtained from a study of T cells in Graves' hyperthyroidism and ophthalmopathy. It was RNA transcripts that yielded the amplified TCR beta CDR3 regions. The HTBI primer set was used in a first-round RT-PCR of the TCR CDR3. From the multiplex PCR reads, TCRdb called clonotypes with MiXCR, one entry per CDR3 protein. The data hold roughly 700,000 distinct CDR3 sequences, with 30% to 40% observed a single time. The study excluded patients with uncontrolled infection, other autoimmune disease, pregnancy or lactation. Trimming removed 1 base from V and 6 bases from J; junction bases left unmatched: 2. Per germline, CDR1 SGHAT and CDR2 FQNNGV. The length of the CDR3 is 14 residues. As regards this clonotype: The antigen is undetermined.

General study points: Ophthalmopathy was told apart from stable hyperthyroidism by a 13 V-J model.

This receptor was obtained from a middle-aged woman with Graves' hyperthyroidism. V gene TRBV11-2 combines with J gene TRBJ1-2, with 10 bases that match TRBD1. The specimen sequenced was blood. The CDR3: CASSLGGQGDGYTF. The CDR3 DNA sequence: TGTGCCAGCAGCTTAGGCGGACAGGGGGATGGCTACACCTTC.